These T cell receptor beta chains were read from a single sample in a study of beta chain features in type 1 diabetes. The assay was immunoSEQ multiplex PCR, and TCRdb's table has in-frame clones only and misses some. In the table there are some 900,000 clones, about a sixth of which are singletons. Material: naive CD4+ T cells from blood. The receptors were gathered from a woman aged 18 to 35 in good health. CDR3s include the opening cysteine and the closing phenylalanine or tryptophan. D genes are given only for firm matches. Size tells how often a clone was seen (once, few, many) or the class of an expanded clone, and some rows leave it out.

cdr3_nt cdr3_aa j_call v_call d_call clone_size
TGTGCTAGCAGCATAGGACTAGGCAGAGGCGATGAGCAGTTCTTC CASSIGLGRGDEQFF TRBJ2-1 TRBV7-7 TRBD2 -
TGTGCCAGCAGCCCGGGGGGAGATCAGCCCCAGCATTTT CASSPGGDQPQHF TRBJ1-5 TRBV7-9 - -
TGTGCCAGCAGCGTATCTAGCTCGAGCTCCTACGAGCAGTACTTC CASSVSSSSSYEQYF TRBJ2-7 TRBV9 - few
TGTGCCAGCAGCCCCCAGGGACTAGCGGGACGAGGAGAGACCCAGTACTTC CASSPQGLAGRGETQYF TRBJ2-5 TRBV4-2 TRBD2 -
TGTGCCAGCAGCCAAGAACGGGAGACCCAGTACTTC CASSQERETQYF TRBJ2-5 TRBV4-2 - -
TGTGCCAGCAGCCCCCGGGACAGGGCCAATGAGCAGTTCTTC CASSPRDRANEQFF TRBJ2-1 TRBV9 TRBD1 -
TGTGCCAGCAGTTCGGCAACTGAAGCTTTCTTT CASSSATEAFF TRBJ1-1 TRBV28 - few
TGTGCCAGCAGCTTGGCCCTCGTATCCACCCAAGAGACCCAGTACTTC CASSLALVSTQETQYF TRBJ2-5 TRBV5-6 - -
TGTGCCAGCAGCATTTCCGACAGCAATCAGCCCCAGCATTTT CASSISDSNQPQHF TRBJ1-5 TRBV7-9 - -
TGCGCCAGCAGCCGCGGGACTAGCGGGAGCCAAGCGTACGAGCAGTACTTC CASSRGTSGSQAYEQYF TRBJ2-7 TRBV5-1 TRBD2 -